This T cell receptor (beta chain) was found in a study of cytomegalovirus exposure and HLA in healthy donors. The CDR3 runs 11 residues. Germline V gene sequence: CDR1 SGHDT, CDR2 YYEEEE. V gave up 2 bases and J gave up 6 bases, with 6 bases separating them. The PCR used 60 Vbeta and 13 Jbeta primers. Produced via immunoSEQ multiplex PCR; TCRdb's table is partial and in-frame only. The data hold more than 95,000 clones, with about 11% observed a single time. The receptor's source is a woman aged 18 to 35 in good health and CMV-seropositive. The chain couples TRBV5-6 to TRBJ2-7; unclear D gene. The sequenced sample was PBMCs. CDR3 protein: CASSLYSEQYF. Here the CDR3 DNA reads TGTGCCAGCAGCTTATATTCCGAGCAGTACTTC.